The 15 T cell receptor beta chains reported below all come from one sample, sequenced in a study of blood T cell repertoires in COVID-19. Sequencing was performed with immunoSEQ multiplex PCR; in TCRdb, only in-frame clones are kept and a portion is missing. Among just under 150,000 clones, 87% were seen once, and the ten largest hold around 38%. The specimen was peripheral blood. The receptors were sampled from a man aged 50-60 years who had recovered from COVID-19.

The chain uses TRBV6-2 or TRBV6-3 and TRBJ1-5; D is unclear. From germline, CDR1 is MNHEY and CDR2 SVGEGT. Trimming stripped 2 bases from V and 2 bases from J, with 7 bases between. The CDR3 runs 14 residues. CDR3 sequence (DNA): TGTGCCAGCAGTTACCGCCAGGGCAATCAGCCCCAGCATTTT. Translated, it gives CASSYRQGNQPQHF.

This sequence joins TRBV9 and TRBJ2-7, with 10 bases fitting TRBD2. J gave up 0 bases and V 0 bases, and 9 bases lay outside the gene matches. Per the germline V gene, CDR1 is SGDLS and CDR2 is YYNGEE. This CDR3 comprises 18 residues. The CDR3 nucleotides read TGTGCCAGCAGCGTAGATGGTAGCGGGGGGTCTAGCTCCTACGAGCAGTACTTC. Residues: CASSVDGSGGSSSYEQYF.

This chain links TRBV19 with TRBJ2-5, with 10 bases that match TRBD2. CDR3 length equals 14 residues. CDR1 is LNHDA and CDR2 is SQIVND in the germline V gene (reference sequence). J lost 2 bases, V lost 8 bases, and 5 bases had no gene match. The CDR3 sequence: CASRASGRQETQYF. The DNA for the CDR3 is TGTGCCAGTCGGGCTAGCGGGAGACAAGAGACCCAGTACTTC. Full variable domain (rest looked up from reference TRBV19 and TRBJ2-5): DGGITQSPKYLFRKEGQNVTLSCEQNLNHDAMYWYRQDPGQGLRLIYYSQIVNDFQKGDIAEGYSVSREKKESFPLTVTSAQKNPTAFYLCASRASGRQETQYFGPGTRLLVL.

This clone was detected only once. In nucleotides, the CDR3 is TGCGCCAGCAGCGGAACCGGGACAGGGGACGGCTACACCTTC. This encodes CASSGTGTGDGYTF. The chain combines TRBV5-1 with TRBJ1-2; TRBD1 matches 10 bases. V gave up 4 bases and J gave up 8 bases; unmatched junction bases: 8. There are 14 residues in the CDR3. CDR1 is SGHRS, CDR2 YFSETQ, per germline.

V usage is TRBV5-4 and J usage is TRBJ1-2; no firm D call. The germline V and J ends were trimmed by 2 bases and 0 bases, with 8 bases remaining between them. CDR3 length: 14 residues. Per germline, CDR1 SGHNT and CDR2 YYREEE (reference sequence). The CDR3 DNA reads as TGTGCCAGCAGCTTCAGGCCCCCTAACTATGGCTACACCTTC. Protein sequence: CASSFRPPNYGYTF.

This clone has just one count. This chain uses TRBV30 with TRBJ2-1; a weak D match, TRBD1 (5 bases). The V end was cut by 0 bases, the J end by 7 bases, with 7 bases between. The CDR3 loop spans 12 amino acids. CDR1 GTSNPN and CDR2 SVGIG come from the germline V gene (reference sequence). The CDR3 region is CAWSVGDNEQFF. The CDR3 nucleotides are TGTGCCTGGAGTGTAGGGGATAATGAGCAGTTCTTC.

The chain recombines TRBV4-2 with TRBJ2-7; 11 bases align to TRBD2. V was pared by 0 bases and J by 2 bases, with 6 bases of the junction left unmatched. Germline assignment: CDR1 LGHNA and CDR2 YNFKEQ. The length of the CDR3 is 17 residues. Written as DNA, the CDR3 is TGTGCCAGCAGCCAAGAAGCAACGACTAGCGGGGCCTACGAGCAGTACTTC. Its protein is CASSQEATTSGAYEQYF.

This chain joins TRBV23-1 and TRBJ1-2; D may be TRBD1 (6 bases). TRBV23-1 is labeled an ORF, and its function is uncertain. The CDR3 consists of 14 residues. The ends were cut back, 3 bases at V and 4 bases at J, with 12 bases in the middle. CDR3: CASSHRGFIYGYTF. DNA for the CDR3: TGCGCCAGCAGTCACAGGGGATTTATCTATGGCTACACCTTC.

V and J are TRBV9 and TRBJ2-3; TRBD2 matches 11 bases. The ends lost 1 base at V and 5 bases at J; junction bases unmatched: 18. The germline V gene has CDR1 SGDLS and CDR2 YYNGEE. This CDR3 spans 20 amino acids. CDR3 loop: CASSVSPLRASGGFVDTQYF. The CDR3 DNA follows: TGTGCCAGCAGCGTATCCCCGCTGAGGGCTAGCGGGGGGTTCGTAGATACGCAGTATTTT. The variable domain in full, completed from reference TRBV9 and TRBJ2-3, reads DSGVTQTPKHLITATGQRVTLRCSPRSGDLSVYWYQQSLDQGLQFLIQYYNGEERAKGNILERFSAQQFPDLHSELNLSSLELGDSALYFCASSVSPLRASGGFVDTQYFGPGTRLTVL.

The gene calls are TRBV5-4 and TRBJ2-5; perhaps TRBD2 as D (6 bases). Germline V gene data show CDR1 as SGHNT and CDR2 as YYREEE (reference sequence). The CDR3 covers 15 residues. The V and J ends lost 9 bases and 1 base respectively, with 19 bases between them. CDR3 coding DNA: TGTGCCACGAGGGCGGGGCCGGTTCCCCAAGAGACCCAGTACTTC. Its protein product is CATRAGPVPQETQYF.

The V call is TRBV6-5, the J call TRBJ1-2; unclear D gene. V lost 4 bases and J 1 base, leaving 7 bases between the germline ends. Germline-derived CDR1 and CDR2 are MNHEY and SVGAGI. The CDR3 runs 13 residues. The CDR3 DNA reads as TGTGCCAGCAGTTGGGAGAATAACTATGGCTACACCTTC. Its translation is CASSWENNYGYTF.

The chain is built from TRBV4-3 and TRBJ1-5, with D uncertain. Germline assignment: CDR1 LGHNA and CDR2 YSLEER. The CDR3 has 13 amino acids. V lost 0 bases and J lost 6, with 6 bases in between. CDR3 loop: CASSQDPGQPQHF. The CDR3 nucleotides are TGCGCCAGCAGCCAAGATCCGGGTCAGCCCCAGCATTTT.

This clone has a single count. The V call is TRBV7-9, the J call TRBJ1-1; D may be TRBD1 (5 bases). The CDR3 runs 14 residues. The V gene's germline CDR1 is SEHNR and CDR2 FQNEAQ (reference sequence). V was trimmed by 5 bases and J by 5 bases, leaving 15 bases between them. In DNA form, the CDR3 reads TGTGCCAGCAGCCGACAGAGAGTTGTTACTGAAGCTTTCTTT. Protein: CASSRQRVVTEAFF.

The chain links TRBV7-2 to TRBJ2-5; possible D gene TRBD1, 6 bases. The V gene's germline CDR1 is SGHTA and CDR2 FQGNSA. This CDR3 region has 13 residues. Trimming pared 5 bases from V and 5 bases from J, leaving 12 bases between. The CDR3 sequence: CASSPGTFETQYF. The CDR3 DNA reads TGTGCCAGCAGCCCCGGGACATTCGAGACCCAGTACTTC.

This chain connects TRBV14 to TRBJ1-2, with 10 bases aligning to TRBD1. The CDR3 runs to 14 residues. Germline lookup yields CDR1 SGHDN and CDR2 FVKESK. V shed 4 bases and J 8 bases; nucleotides not matched to a gene: 7. CDR3 region: CASSRQDRGEGYTF. For the CDR3, the DNA is TGTGCCAGCAGCCGACAGGACAGGGGGGAAGGCTACACCTTC.